The next 14 T cell receptor beta chains were all read from a single sample in a study of cytomegalovirus exposure and HLA in healthy donors. The method was immunoSEQ multiplex PCR; TCRdb's version includes in-frame clones alone and lacks a portion of them. Found here are fewer than 350,000 clones, roughly 90% of them singletons; the top ten hold about 0.9%. Sequenced input: PBMCs. The receptors originated from a woman between 18 and 29 years old in good health and CMV-seronegative.

J is TRBJ1-4 and V is TRBV9; D is undetermined. Germline-derived CDR1 and CDR2 are SGDLS and YYNGEE. V was cut by 4 bases and J by 1 base, with 14 bases left in between. This CDR3 spans 16 amino acids. The CDR3, as DNA: TGTGCCAGCAGCCCGGAGTCCCCGGGAACTAATGAAAAACTGTTTTTT. Translating it yields CASSPESPGTNEKLFF. Using reference TRBV9 and TRBJ1-4 for the parts outside the CDR3, the full variable domain is DSGVTQTPKHLITATGQRVTLRCSPRSGDLSVYWYQQSLDQGLQFLIQYYNGEERAKGNILERFSAQQFPDLHSELNLSSLELGDSALYFCASSPESPGTNEKLFFGSGTQLSVL.

The chain links TRBV7-9 to TRBJ2-1; possible D gene TRBD1, 5 bases. Trimming took off 6 bases at V and 5 bases at J, with 11 bases between the two ends. The CDR3 is made up of 13 amino acids. CDR1 is SEHNR and CDR2 is FQNEAQ in the germline V gene (reference sequence). The CDR3 nucleotides are TGTGCCAGCAGACACGACAGCGACAATGAGCAGTTCTTC. This codes for CASRHDSDNEQFF.

The genes are TRBV6-5 and TRBJ1-5, with D perhaps matching TRBD1 (6 bases). Trimming took 7 bases from V and 5 from J, leaving 9 bases between them. CDR3 length: 12 amino acids. Germline CDR1 reads MNHEY; CDR2 reads SVGAGI. The CDR3 protein is CASTQGHQPQHF. In nucleotides, the CDR3 is TGTGCCAGCACACAGGGCCATCAGCCCCAGCATTTT.

The V gene is TRBV18, the J gene TRBJ2-7, with D maybe TRBD2 (6 bases). Germline V gene sequence: CDR1 KGHSH, CDR2 LQKENI. This CDR3 is built from 15 residues. Trimming left V 6 bases short and J 3 bases short, with 18 bases between. CDR3 amino acids: CASSPGGQQLYEQYF. As DNA, the CDR3 is TGTGCCAGCTCCCCTGGAGGGCAGCAACTCTACGAGCAGTACTTC.

This chain connects TRBV5-1 to TRBJ1-1; 7 bases are shared with TRBD1. Trimming took 1 base from V and 0 from J; bases not matched to a gene: 6. CDR3 length: 16 residues. Germline V gene sequence: CDR1 SGHRS, CDR2 YFSETQ. The CDR3 is CASSLSSGGMNTEAFF. For the CDR3, the DNA is TGCGCCAGCAGCTTGTCGTCAGGGGGGATGAACACTGAAGCTTTCTTT.

This clone was counted a few times. The CDR3 here is CASSSPGQGADEQYF. CDR3 in DNA: TGTGCCAGCAGCTCACCGGGACAGGGGGCGGACGAGCAGTACTTC. The rearrangement joins TRBV5-6 to TRBJ2-7; 12 bases map to TRBD1. There are 15 residues in the CDR3. The trim removed 3 bases at V and 5 bases at J, leaving 6 bases unmatched. CDR1 and CDR2 (germline): SGHDT, YYEEEE.

This clone was observed a few times. The chain has TRBV4-3 and TRBJ1-3, with D tentatively TRBD1 (5 bases). CDR3 length equals 15 residues. Germline V gene sequence: CDR1 LGHNA, CDR2 YSLEER. V gave up 1 base and J gave up 4 bases, with 11 bases separating them. The CDR3 loop is CASSQGLGEGNTIYF. The CDR3 nucleotides read TGCGCCAGCAGCCAAGGCTTAGGGGAAGGAAACACCATATATTTT.

Here the CDR3 DNA reads TGTGCCAGTAGCAAGTCTAGCGGGACCTACGAGCAGTACTTC. It specifies CASSKSSGTYEQYF. The gene calls are TRBV19 and TRBJ2-7; TRBD2 agrees at 9 bases. The germline V gene encodes CDR1 LNHDA and CDR2 SQIVND (reference sequence). The V gene end was trimmed by 6 bases and the J gene end by 2 bases; junction bases not matched to a gene: 5. The CDR3 loop spans 14 amino acids.

This chain connects TRBV7-2 to TRBJ2-3; D uncertain. Trimming took 5 bases from V and 5 from J, leaving 5 bases between them. Germline loops: CDR1 SGHTA, CDR2 FQGNSA. The CDR3 is made up of 11 amino acids. CDR3 coding DNA: TGTGCCAGCAGCCTCAGAGATACGCAGTATTTT. It specifies CASSLRDTQYF.

V and J are TRBV25-1 and TRBJ2-1; D not resolved. CDR3 length equals 16 residues. Trimming pared 0 bases from V and 6 bases from J, leaving 15 bases between. The V gene's germline CDR1 is MGHDK and CDR2 SYGVNS. The CDR3 loop reads CASSEYSQDQSNEQFF. The CDR3 bases are TGTGCCAGCAGTGAATATAGCCAAGATCAATCCAATGAGCAGTTCTTC.

This chain joins TRBV5-1 and TRBJ2-1, with D possibly TRBD2 on 6 matching bases. V lost 4 bases and J lost 10, with 15 bases in between. This CDR3 has 13 residues. The germline V gene encodes CDR1 SGHRS and CDR2 YFSETQ. The DNA for the CDR3 is TGCGCCAGCAGCCCCATTTCTAGCGTGGAGCAGTTCTTC. Residues: CASSPISSVEQFF.

This chain joins TRBV25-1 and TRBJ1-5; perhaps TRBD1 as D (6 bases). The CDR3 covers 14 residues. Looked up from germline, CDR1 is MGHDK and CDR2 is SYGVNS. Trimming removed 3 bases from V and 9 bases from J, with 15 bases in between. Here the CDR3 reads CASSEGRGQGPQHF. CDR3 in DNA: TGTGCCAGCAGTGAGGGCAGGGGCCAAGGGCCCCAGCATTTT.

This rearrangement joins TRBV5-4 to TRBJ2-3; TRBD2 matches 10 bases. V lost 5 bases to trimming and J lost 0 bases; unmatched junction nucleotides: 9. Germline V gene data show CDR1 as SGHNT and CDR2 as YYREEE (reference sequence). The CDR3 length is 17 residues. The CDR3 protein is CASRHGLAVLSTDTQYF. DNA for the CDR3: TGTGCCAGCAGGCACGGACTAGCGGTTCTAAGCACAGATACGCAGTATTTT.

This chain links TRBV6-6 with TRBJ1-1, with TRBD1 identical over 11 bases. Germline-derived CDR1 and CDR2 are MNHNY and SVGAGI (reference sequence). Trimming took 6 bases from V and 1 from J; bases not matched to a gene: 4. This CDR3 comprises 15 residues. CDR3 bases: TGTGCCAGCAGAACCGGGACAGGGGGGAACACTGAAGCTTTCTTT. Its protein is CASRTGTGGNTEAFF.